This T cell receptor (beta chain) derives from a study of shared clonotypes between healthy human individuals (dated by TCRdb to the early 2020s). Some background on the complete study: A couple of women and three men aged 18 to 49 years were included in the cohort. Blood TCR repertoires of about five healthy adults were deeply sequenced to estimate repertoire size and the extent of clonotype sharing between individuals. To increase sequencing depth and limit assay-specific biases, different laboratories used diverse techniques to prepare libraries and sequence TCR repertoires. Each donor's leukapheresis produced roughly between roughly 0.85 and 10 billion PBMCs. For each donor, CD4 naive and CD4 memory were each given three plates, CD8 naive was given two plates, and CD8 memory was given one plate.

Worth noting for this clone: This clone's antigen is unknown. No much larger clone is present one base from it, and per-base qualities are unavailable.

CD8 naive samples were obtained by positive selection for CCR7 among CD45RO-negative cells, yielding a CD45RA+CCR7+ population from which TemRA cells were excluded. The donors were healthy, HIV-negative adults who had no recently reported acute infections or vaccinations. Only Caucasian adults living in Nashville, Tennessee, USA were represented among the donors. After blood collection by leukapheresis, PBMCs were isolated using Ficoll-Histopaque density gradient centrifugation and then cryopreserved in the vapor phase of liquid nitrogen. Purity and quantity of every magnetically sorted T cell population were checked by analytical flow cytometry. Genomic DNA was isolated from each sorted fraction and quantified by UV absorbance on a Nanodrop 2000c. The paper as a whole reports these results and caveats: Rarefaction of sorted-subset datasets indicated incomplete sequencing despite the large sequencing depth. When several donors were compared, the shared fraction of clonotypes was around 4.6% for naive CD4, around 3.5% for naive CD8, 2.3% for memory CD4, and about 0.36% for memory CD8. Naive subsets generally had larger estimated clonotype richness than memory subsets did. Sampling was restricted to blood, and TCR repertoires in tissue are likely to differ from TCR repertoires in blood. The genetic and exposure-history diversity represented was limited by the small number of donors. Pairwise subsampling led to the expectation that sequencing depth would affect the degree of clonotype sharing among donors. Compared with non-shared clonotypes, clonotypes shared by all four sorted-subset donors had higher generation probabilities.

The CDR3 goes from the cysteine to the phenylalanine over 14 residues. Here the CDR3 DNA is all that survives: 42 bases in frame from base 1. V lost 4 bases and J lost 3 bases, and the count of bases not matched to a germline gene is 4. Looking up the germline V gene yields CDR1 SQVTM and CDR2 ANQGSEA. Using the deep immunoSEQ assay, multiplex PCR amplified TCR CDR3 regions from genomic DNA. Extracted genomic DNA from each cell subset was spread evenly across all wells of several immunoSEQ 96-well plates, with each plate serving as a replicate. For sorted subsets, each replicate PCR was loaded with 200 to 250 ng genomic DNA, equivalent to some 31,000 T cell genomes. The purified libraries were quantified using a Qubit 3.0 fluorometer, sized with a Bioanalyzer 2100, and then quantified again using the KAPA Library Quantification kit. Every immunoSEQ 96-well plate was sequenced on a separate single-read 150-cycle Illumina NextSeq 550 flow cell. From the authors' description of their analysis: Because the immunoSEQ output held only junctional sequences and lacked quality scores, the filtering could not match the filtering applied to full-length reads. Sequences were annotated with PyIR, a Python wrapper for IgBLAST v1.9, using IMGT germline references to assign V/J genes and CDR3. Any read was removed if the V/J assignment was weak (E-value above 1e-6), the CDR3 was missing, or the read contained stop codons, out-of-frame junctions, or ambiguous translated residues. V3J clonotypes were defined by identical inferred V gene, J gene, and CDR3 amino acid sequence. Percentage overlap between repertoires was computed as shared unique clonotypes divided by the size of the smaller repertoire. Three approaches were used to assess repertoire richness: RTK rarefaction, the Chao1 estimator, and Recon v2.1 estimates of unobserved clonotypes. Generation probabilities were computed with OLGA for all TCRbeta clonotypes obtained by the gDNA method from several donors. What TCRdb holds here is the immuneACCESS table cut down to in-frame rearrangements. Part of the clones is not present; checked against another copy, under half of the missing clones reflect an unresolved V gene, and the others are unexplained. That table is the source of V, J and clone size, and D and trimming were worked out from the DNA. The table for this sample lists more than 600,000 clones; 92% of them were counted only once. The top ten clones comprise 24% of the sample.

Sequencing was performed on naive CD8+ T cells sorted from blood. What this sample's cell subset or site label stands for: CD45RA+CCR7+. The receptor comes from a man under 40 in good health. This receptor chain uses TRBV29-1 and TRBJ1-5; 9 junctional bases match TRBD1. The CDR3 loop reads CSVVGQGHNQPQHF. The sequence in DNA is TGCAGCGTTGTGGGACAGGGACACAATCAGCCCCAGCATTTT.